The 10 T cell receptor beta chains reported below all come from one sample, sequenced in a study of blood T cell repertoires in COVID-19. Assay: immunoSEQ multiplex PCR; the TCRdb copy retains only in-frame clones and omits some. The table records some 71,000 clones, more than 80% of them present only once. The sample taken for sequencing was peripheral blood. The receptors shown here come from a man aged 25-40 years with acute or convalescent COVID-19.

The V call is TRBV4-1, the J call TRBJ1-5; TRBD1 agrees at 8 bases. The CDR3 totals 16 residues. In germline, CDR1 is MGHRA, CDR2 YSYEKL. After removal of 1 base from V and 2 bases from J, the junction contained 4 bases not matched to a gene. The CDR3 spells CASSQGRGQRNQPQHF. The CDR3 DNA reads as TGCGCCAGCAGCCAAGGCAGGGGGCAACGCAATCAGCCCCAGCATTTT.

This sequence joins TRBV6-2 or TRBV6-3 and TRBJ2-3; 12 bases map to TRBD1. J lost 3 bases, V lost 6 bases, and 7 bases had no gene match. The CDR3 spans 16 residues. Germline loops: CDR1 MNHEY, CDR2 SVGEGT. The CDR3 DNA follows: TGTGCCAGCAGGCCTGGGACAGGGGGCTGGACAGATACGCAGTATTTT. Amino acid sequence: CASRPGTGGWTDTQYF.

The chain couples TRBV11-2 to TRBJ2-7; TRBD1 matches at 7 bases. Germline loops: CDR1 SGHAT, CDR2 FQNNGV. The CDR3 is 12 amino acids. Trimming took 5 bases from V and 7 from J; bases not matched to a gene: 5. In DNA, the CDR3 is TGTGCCAGCAGCAGACAGGGCGGGGAGCAGTACGTC. Protein product: CASSRQGGEQYV.

The chain employs TRBV19 and TRBJ1-2; 7 bases fit TRBD1. Germline trimming cut 2 bases from V and 6 bases from J; bases unmatched to any gene: 9. CDR1 is LNHDA, CDR2 SQIVND, per germline (reference sequence). CDR3 length: 15 amino acids. CDR3 nucleotide sequence: TGTGCCAGTAGTATATCCGCAGGGGGAATGAATGGCTACACCTTC. It yields the protein CASSISAGGMNGYTF.

The J gene is TRBJ2-3, the V gene TRBV27; 7 bases agree with TRBD2. The V gene's germline CDR1 is MNHEY and CDR2 SMNVEV (reference sequence). V trimming: 8 bases; J trimming: 2 bases; junction bases outside the gene matches: 7. This CDR3 has 14 residues. The CDR3 loop is CASGQAGITDTQYF. For the CDR3, the DNA is TGTGCCAGCGGGCAAGCGGGGATCACAGATACGCAGTATTTT.

This clone was counted only a few times. The CDR3 loop reads CASKRTEYSNQPQHF. The CDR3 DNA reads as TGTGCCAGCAAGCGGACAGAATATAGCAATCAGCCCCAGCATTTT. This chain links TRBV6-5 with TRBJ1-5, with a weak D call TRBD1 (6 bases). The CDR3 contains 15 residues. The germline V and J ends were trimmed by 7 bases and 0 bases, with 13 bases remaining between them. CDR1 is MNHEY, CDR2 SVGAGI, per germline.

The gene calls are TRBV7-8 and TRBJ1-4; 7 nucleotides line up with TRBD1. Trimming took 5 bases from V and 7 from J; bases not matched to a gene: 7. The germline gives CDR1 SGHVS, CDR2 FQNEAQ. The CDR3 runs 14 residues. CDR3 nucleotides: TGTGCCAGCAGCGAAATGAACAGGGGTGAAAAACTGTTTTTT. It translates to CASSEMNRGEKLFF.

This sequence joins TRBV5-1 and TRBJ1-2, with 10 bases that match TRBD1. This CDR3 comprises 16 residues. CDR1 is SGHRS and CDR2 is YFSETQ in the germline V gene. Trimming removed 4 bases from V and 5 bases from J; junction bases left unmatched: 11. CDR3 loop: CASSRFNTGQGYGYTF. The CDR3 DNA sequence: TGCGCCAGCAGCCGCTTTAATACGGGACAGGGGTATGGCTACACCTTC. Using reference TRBV5-1 and TRBJ1-2 for the parts outside the CDR3, the full variable domain is KAGVTQTPRYLIKTRGQQVTLSCSPISGHRSVSWYQQTPGQGLQFLFEYFSETQRNKGNFPGRFSGRQFSNSRSEMNVSTLELGDSALYLCASSRFNTGQGYGYTFGSGTRLTVV.

The CDR3 sequence: CASSVYEMSTLQETQYF. CDR3 in DNA: TGTGCCAGCAGCGTATACGAAATGTCTACCTTACAAGAGACCCAGTACTTC. The rearrangement uses TRBV9 and TRBJ2-5; D unresolved. Germline V gene data show CDR1 as SGDLS and CDR2 as YYNGEE. The CDR3 totals 17 residues. Trimming shortened V by 1 base and J by 2 bases, and 18 bases separated the two germline ends.

This clone was observed a single time. The chain combines TRBV6-6 with TRBJ2-2, with D hard to call. The germline CDR1 and CDR2 sequences are MNHNY and SVGAGI (reference sequence). The V end was cut by 5 bases, the J end by 3 bases, with 7 bases between. This CDR3 comprises 13 residues. CDR3 residues: CASSNRDTGELFF. The CDR3 DNA follows: TGTGCCAGCAGTAACAGAGACACCGGGGAGCTGTTTTTT.